This T cell receptor (beta chain) is from a study of T cells in Graves' hyperthyroidism and ophthalmopathy. Looking at the study overall: Peripheral blood specimens were obtained at initial diagnosis, prior to any treatment.

This clonotype appeared many times. Its antigen is unknown. In the ophthalmopathy cohort, Clinical Activity Score was at least 3, NOSPECS grade at least 4, and duration under 3 months. Each 10 ml fresh peripheral blood draw supplied the PBMCs. V was shortened by 1 base and J by 9 bases, with 16 bases between the two germline ends. Per the germline V gene, CDR1 is SGHAT and CDR2 is FQNNGV. CDR3 length: 15 residues. Study findings and constraints: Blood shared most expanded thyroid clonotypes above 0.001.

RNA transcripts yielded amplified TCR beta CDR3 regions. HTBI primers were used for first-round RT-PCR of the TCR CDR3. TCRdb passed the multiplex PCR reads through MiXCR, listing each CDR3 protein once. Of about 640,000 distinct CDR3 sequences listed, around 21% are singletons. The chain is built from TRBV11-2 and TRBJ2-4, with no clear D. The clonotype comes from a man younger than 40 with Graves' ophthalmopathy. Source material: blood. CDR3 sequence (DNA): TGTGCCAGCAGCTTAGGCGGATCAGGCGACGTCATTCAGTACTTC. As protein: CASSLGGSGDVIQYF.